This T cell receptor (beta chain) comes out of a study of OX40 agonist ivuxolimab in advanced cancers. With autoimmune disease history or systemic immunosuppression, patients were excluded. This CDR3 is built from 12 residues. Trimming removed 4 bases from V and 10 bases from J; junction bases left unmatched: 3. The germline V gene encodes CDR1 SGHNT and CDR2 YYREEE (reference sequence). The protocol was immunoSEQ multiplex PCR, while the TCRdb copy is restricted to in-frame clones and leaves out a portion. The sample contains 90,000 to 120,000 clones, 90% of which appear only once. V usage is TRBV5-4 and J usage is TRBJ1-1, with 11 nucleotides matching TRBD1. The sequencing used CD4+ or CD8+ T cells sorted from blood, collected in a trial of the OX40 agonist ivuxolimab. The receptor was derived from an adult with an advanced solid tumor such as melanoma, head and neck, liver or kidney cancer. DNA of the CDR3: TGTGCCAGCAGCCTAGGACAGGGGGCAGCTTTCTTT. Its translation: CASSLGQGAAFF.